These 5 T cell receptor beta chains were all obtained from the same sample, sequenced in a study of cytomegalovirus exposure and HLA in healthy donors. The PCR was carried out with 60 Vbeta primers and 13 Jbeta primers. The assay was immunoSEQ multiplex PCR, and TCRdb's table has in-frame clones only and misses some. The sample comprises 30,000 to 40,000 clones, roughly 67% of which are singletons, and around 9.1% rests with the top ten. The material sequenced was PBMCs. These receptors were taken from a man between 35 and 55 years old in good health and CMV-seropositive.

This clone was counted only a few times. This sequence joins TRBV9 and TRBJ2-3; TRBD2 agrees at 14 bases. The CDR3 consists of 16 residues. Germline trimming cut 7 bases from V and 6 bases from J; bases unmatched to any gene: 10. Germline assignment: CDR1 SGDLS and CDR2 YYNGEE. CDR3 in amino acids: CASEGATSGGADTQYF. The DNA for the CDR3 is TGTGCCAGCGAGGGGGCGACTAGCGGGGGGGCGGATACGCAGTATTTT.

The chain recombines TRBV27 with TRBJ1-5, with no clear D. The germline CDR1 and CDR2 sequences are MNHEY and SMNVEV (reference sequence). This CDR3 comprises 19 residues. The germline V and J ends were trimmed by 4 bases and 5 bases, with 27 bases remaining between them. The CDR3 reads CASSSHPPWRKGKYQPQHF. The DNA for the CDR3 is TGTGCCAGCAGTTCCCACCCCCCTTGGAGGAAAGGGAAGTATCAGCCCCAGCATTTT.

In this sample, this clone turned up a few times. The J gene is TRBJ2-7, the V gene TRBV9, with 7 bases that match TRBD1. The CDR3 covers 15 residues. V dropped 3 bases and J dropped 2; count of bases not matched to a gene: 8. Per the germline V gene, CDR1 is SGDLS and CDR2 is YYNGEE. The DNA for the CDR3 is TGTGCCAGCAGCGGACAGGGTGGGGGACCCTACGAGCAGTACTTC. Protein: CASSGQGGGPYEQYF.

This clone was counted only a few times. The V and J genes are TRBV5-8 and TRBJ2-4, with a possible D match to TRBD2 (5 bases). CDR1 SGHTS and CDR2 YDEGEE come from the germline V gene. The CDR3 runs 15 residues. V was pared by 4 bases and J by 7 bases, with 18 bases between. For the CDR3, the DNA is TGTGCCAGCAGCCCGGGATGGGTCACCTACAACATTCAGTACTTC. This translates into CASSPGWVTYNIQYF. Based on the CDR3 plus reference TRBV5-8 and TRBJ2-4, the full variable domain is EAGVTQSPTHLIKTRGQQATLRCSPISGHTSVYWYQQALGLGLQFLLWYDEGEERNRGNFPPRFSGRQFPNYSSELNVNALELEDSALYLCASSPGWVTYNIQYFGAGTRLSVL.

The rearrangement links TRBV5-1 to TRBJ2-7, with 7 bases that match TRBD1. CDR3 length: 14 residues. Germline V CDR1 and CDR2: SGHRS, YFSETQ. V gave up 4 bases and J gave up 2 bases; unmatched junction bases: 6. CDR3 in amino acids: CASSANRGAYEQYF. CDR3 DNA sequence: TGCGCCAGCAGCGCGAACAGGGGAGCCTACGAGCAGTACTTC.